Below, 24 T cell receptor beta chains from the same sample are listed, as sequenced in a study of blood T cell repertoires in COVID-19 (TCRdb year 2020). Libraries were constructed by the immunoSEQ multiplex PCR assay. Not all clones reach the TCRdb copy of this immuneACCESS table, which keeps in-frame sequences only. Checked studies attribute under half of the gap to unresolved V genes and leave the rest unexplained. Here the sample has 150,000 to 200,000 clones; around 90% occur a single time. Clones ranked in the top ten supply less than 3.5% of the sample. The source material was peripheral blood. The receptors were gathered from a man between 40 and 49 years old with active or convalescent COVID-19.

V usage is TRBV7-8 and J usage is TRBJ2-5; TRBD1 matches 10 bases. Germline V gene lookup returns CDR1 SGHVS and CDR2 FQNEAQ. V gave up 3 bases and J gave up 5 bases; unmatched junction bases: 12. The CDR3 runs 17 residues. DNA for the CDR3: TGTGCCAGCAGCTTCTACGGACAGGGGGTGATAGGGGAGACCCAGTACTTC. Its protein is CASSFYGQGVIGETQYF.

This chain joins TRBV6-6 and TRBJ2-7; 7 bases match TRBD1. Germline lookup yields CDR1 MNHNY and CDR2 SVGAGI (reference sequence). J was trimmed by 0 bases and V by 5 bases; bases with no gene match: 10. CDR3 length: 16 residues. CDR3 protein: CASSRGNRGSSYEQYF. In DNA form, the CDR3 reads TGTGCCAGCAGTCGAGGGAACAGGGGAAGCTCCTACGAGCAGTACTTC.

V usage is TRBV27 and J usage is TRBJ2-2; possible D gene TRBD1, 5 bases. The V end was cut by 4 bases, the J end by 5 bases, with 11 bases between. The CDR3 totals 14 residues. Germline V gene sequence: CDR1 MNHEY, CDR2 SMNVEV (reference sequence). The CDR3 reads CASSSQAGTGELFF. CDR3 in DNA: TGTGCCAGCAGTTCCCAGGCAGGGACCGGGGAGCTGTTTTTT.

The V gene is TRBV24-1, the J gene TRBJ1-2; weak D call: TRBD1 (6 bases). The CDR3 has 14 residues. In germline, CDR1 is KGHDR, CDR2 SFDVKD. Trimming removed 4 bases from V and 4 bases from J, with 12 bases in between. CDR3 in DNA: TGTGCCACCAGTGACCAACAGGGCGTCTATGGCTACACCTTC. Translated, it gives CATSDQQGVYGYTF.

CDR3 protein: CASSLQGVSSGNTIYF. The CDR3 DNA reads TGTGCCAGCAGCTTACAAGGGGTAAGCTCTGGAAACACCATATATTTT. V is TRBV7-2 and J is TRBJ1-3; TRBD1 might be the D (5 bases). The CDR3 is made up of 16 amino acids. V lost 2 bases to trimming and J lost 0 bases, with 11 bases between them. Germline-derived CDR1 and CDR2 are SGHTA and FQGNSA.

The rearrangement uses TRBV10-3 and TRBJ1-4; the D gene is possibly TRBD1 (5 bases). There are 14 residues in the CDR3. The germline gives CDR1 ENHRY, CDR2 SYGVKD. Trimming left V 6 bases short and J 3 bases short, with 11 bases between. In DNA, the CDR3 is TGTGCCATCAGCCCGACAGCCCCTAATGAAAAACTGTTTTTT. Protein sequence: CAISPTAPNEKLFF.

The rearrangement links TRBV30 to TRBJ1-1; 7 positions match TRBD1. Germline lookup yields CDR1 GTSNPN and CDR2 SVGIG (reference sequence). This CDR3 has 16 residues. With 0 bases clipped from V and 1 base from J, the junction kept 8 bases outside the gene matches. The CDR3 nucleotides are TGTGCCTGGAGTGTTTCCCGGACAGGCCAGAACACTGAAGCTTTCTTT. The encoded protein is CAWSVSRTGQNTEAFF.

This chain links TRBV10-3 with TRBJ1-2; D may be TRBD1 (6 bases). This CDR3 comprises 13 residues. The V gene lost 0 bases and the J gene lost 6 bases, with 8 bases spanning the gap. CDR1 and CDR2 (germline): ENHRY, SYGVKD. In DNA, the CDR3 is TGTGCCATCAGTGAGTCACAGGGTGATGGCTACACCTTC. It specifies CAISESQGDGYTF.

The rearrangement joins TRBV6-6 to TRBJ1-1, with D uncertain. Trimming stripped 6 bases from V and 4 bases from J, with 15 bases between. This CDR3 has 14 amino acids. Germline V gene data show CDR1 as MNHNY and CDR2 as SVGAGI (reference sequence). The CDR3 DNA follows: TGTGCCAGCAGAGTCACCTCGGGAGTCACTGAAGCTTTCTTT. Protein sequence: CASRVTSGVTEAFF.

V is TRBV3-1 (or the pseudogene TRBV3-2) and J is TRBJ1-1, with a weak D call TRBD1 (5 bases). The germline V and J ends were trimmed by 4 bases and 4 bases, with 13 bases remaining between them. Per germline, CDR1 LGHDT and CDR2 YNNKEL (reference sequence). The CDR3 contains 14 residues. The CDR3 nucleotides read TGTGCCAGCAGCCCGCTTGAAGGGGTCACTGAAGCTTTCTTT. Its protein is CASSPLEGVTEAFF.

This clone has only a few counts. The J gene is TRBJ1-5, the V gene TRBV19; TRBD1 matches at 8 bases. V shed 6 bases, J shed 7 bases, and the junction held 8 bases outside the gene matches. CDR3 length: 14 residues. Germline CDR1 reads LNHDA; CDR2 reads SQIVND (reference sequence). The CDR3 loop reads CASRSGQGRQPQHF. The CDR3 DNA is TGTGCCAGTAGGTCAGGACAGGGCCGACAGCCCCAGCATTTT.

The chain is built from TRBV5-1 and TRBJ1-3; 10 positions agree with TRBD1. The CDR3 totals 18 residues. Germline V lookup: CDR1 SGHRS, CDR2 YFSETQ. Trimming took 5 bases from V and 0 from J; bases not matched to a gene: 11. As DNA, the CDR3 is TGCGCCAGCAGACCCCCCGGGACAGGGGAACCCTCTGGAAACACCATATATTTT. It yields the protein CASRPPGTGEPSGNTIYF.

The chain is built from TRBV14 and TRBJ2-1; tentative D call: TRBD1 (7 bases). The CDR3 is 16 amino acids. V gave up 1 base and J gave up 3 bases, with 13 bases separating them. The germline CDR1 and CDR2 sequences are SGHDN and FVKESK. The chain's CDR3 is CASSQGPGGYYNEQFF. In DNA form, the CDR3 reads TGTGCCAGCAGCCAAGGGCCAGGGGGGTACTACAATGAGCAGTTCTTC.

This clone showed up just once. The chain joins TRBV20-1 to TRBJ2-5; D might be TRBD2 (5 bases). CDR1 DFQATT and CDR2 SNEGSKA come from the germline V gene (reference sequence). V was pared by 3 bases and J by 5 bases, with 19 bases between. The CDR3 loop spans 15 amino acids. The CDR3: CSASILFGVGETQYF. As DNA, the CDR3 is TGCAGTGCTAGTATCCTATTCGGGGTCGGGGAGACCCAGTACTTC.

V usage is TRBV27 and J usage is TRBJ1-5, with D perhaps matching TRBD1 (5 bases). V lost 1 base and J 7 bases, leaving 23 bases between the germline ends. Germline assignment: CDR1 MNHEY and CDR2 SMNVEV (reference sequence). The CDR3 is made up of 18 amino acids. The CDR3 DNA follows: TGTGCCAGCAGTTTATATCGGCCCGTGGGGCAGTTTGTCCAGCCCCAGCATTTT. The encoded protein is CASSLYRPVGQFVQPQHF.

This chain connects TRBV5-1 to TRBJ1-1; D remains unclear. The CDR3 loop spans 14 amino acids. The V end was cut by 2 bases, the J end by 3 bases, with 11 bases between. Germline CDR1 SGHRS, CDR2 YFSETQ. The CDR3 sequence is CASSLIAEDTEAFF. DNA for the CDR3: TGCGCCAGCAGCTTAATCGCAGAGGACACTGAAGCTTTCTTT. The variable domain in full, completed from reference TRBV5-1 and TRBJ1-1, reads KAGVTQTPRYLIKTRGQQVTLSCSPISGHRSVSWYQQTPGQGLQFLFEYFSETQRNKGNFPGRFSGRQFSNSRSEMNVSTLELGDSALYLCASSLIAEDTEAFFGQGTRLTVV.

This chain links TRBV5-4 with TRBJ1-1; D is possibly TRBD1 (6 bases). V was trimmed by 4 bases and J by 3 bases, leaving 16 bases between them. The CDR3 consists of 15 residues. Germline V gene lookup returns CDR1 SGHNT and CDR2 YYREEE (reference sequence). CDR3 in DNA: TGTGCCAGCAGCCCCTCCGGGGGGCTGGACACTGAAGCTTTCTTT. Translating gives CASSPSGGLDTEAFF.

The V and J genes are TRBV9 and TRBJ1-1; no definite D call. The CDR3 loop spans 15 amino acids. The V end lost 1 base, the J end lost 7 bases, and 17 bases lay between the germline ends. Germline V CDR1 and CDR2: SGDLS, YYNGEE. The CDR3 DNA sequence: TGTGCCAGCAGCGTACATGCCGGAGTGAGTAATGAAGCTTTCTTT. It is translated as CASSVHAGVSNEAFF.

The chain links TRBV7-8 to TRBJ2-3; the D gene is possibly TRBD1 (7 bases). Deletions cut 3 bases from V and 14 bases from J, with 21 bases between. The CDR3 is 14 residues long. Germline-derived CDR1 and CDR2 are SGHVS and FQNEAQ. CDR3 sequence (DNA): TGTGCCAGCAGCTTGGACTACAGGGGCGACGCGCGGTATTTT. Translating gives CASSLDYRGDARYF.

The CDR3 region has the DNA TGTGCCAGTAGTATGCTGGACATCACAGATACGCAGTATTTT. It is translated as CASSMLDITDTQYF. The chain employs TRBV19 and TRBJ2-3; D might be TRBD1 (5 bases). The germline V and J ends were trimmed by 3 bases and 2 bases, with 9 bases remaining between them. CDR1 and CDR2 (germline): LNHDA, SQIVND (reference sequence). CDR3 length: 14 amino acids.

The chain carries TRBV5-6 and TRBJ2-3, with 9 positions matching TRBD2. Germline-derived CDR1 and CDR2 are SGHDT and YYEEEE. This CDR3 comprises 16 residues. The junction had 7 bases not matched to a gene; V was cut back by 4 bases and J by 1 base. In DNA form, the CDR3 reads TGTGCCAGCAGCGAGGTAGCGGGGGCTCGCACAGATACGCAGTATTTT. Its translation: CASSEVAGARTDTQYF.

The chain links TRBV5-5 to TRBJ2-5, with a weak D call TRBD1 (5 bases). The CDR3 has 15 residues. CDR1 and CDR2 from the germline V gene are SGHKS and YYEKEE (reference sequence). V shed 4 bases and J shed 7 bases, with 20 bases lying between them. CDR3 nucleotide sequence: TGTGCCAGCAGCGTCGAGACCAGGGTGTTCGGGACCCAGTACTTC. Its protein is CASSVETRVFGTQYF.

The CDR3 region is CASSHEVDTQYF. Written as DNA, the CDR3 is TGTGCCAGCAGTCATGAGGTAGATACGCAGTATTTT. The V call is TRBV6-5, the J call TRBJ2-3; D call uncertain. CDR3 length: 12 amino acids. The germline V gene has CDR1 MNHEY and CDR2 SVGAGI. Trimming left V 5 bases short and J 5 bases short, with 8 bases between.

The chain couples TRBV19 to TRBJ1-1, with a tentative D call TRBD1 (5 bases). From germline, CDR1 is LNHDA and CDR2 SQIVND (reference sequence). The CDR3 length is 13 residues. The germline V and J ends were trimmed by 3 bases and 5 bases, with 10 bases remaining between them. CDR3 DNA sequence: TGTGCCAGTAGTATGGGGGGTGGGACTGAAGCTTTCTTT. This gives the protein CASSMGGGTEAFF.